The text below deals with one TCR beta chain. Method: immunoSEQ multiplex PCR; TCRdb's copy keeps in-frame clones and lacks some. The table includes about 140,000 clones, around 83% detected once. CDR1 and CDR2 (germline): SNHLY, FYNNEI. Trimming took 6 bases from V and 6 from J, leaving 18 bases between them. The CDR3 extends over 16 amino acids. The record originates from a study of blood T cell repertoires in COVID-19. Study overall: Researchers got acute and convalescent COVID-19 samples from the United States, Italy and Spain.

This rearrangement joins TRBV2 to TRBJ1-6; D remains unclear. Material for sequencing was peripheral blood. This sequence originates from a human donor in a cohort sampled during active COVID-19. The CDR3 loop reads CASSPPGIQINSPLHF. Written as DNA, the CDR3 is TGTGCCAGCAGCCCCCCGGGGATCCAAATTAATTCACCCCTCCACTTT.